This record concerns one TCR beta chain sequence. Its binding antigen is unknown. No base qualities exist here, and no much larger clone lies one base off it. The CDR1 and CDR2 encoded by the germline V gene (reference sequence) are MNHEY and SMNVEV. The germline ends are 15 bases apart after V is trimmed by 3 bases and J by 3 bases. CDR3 length: 15 amino acids, cysteine to phenylalanine. Only the CDR3 DNA is retained, 45 bases long and in frame from the first base. This specimen belongs to a study of PD-1 blockade in classical Hodgkin lymphoma (dated by TCRdb to 2018 to 2021). For the study in its entirety: Nivolumab dosing was 3 mg/kg intravenously every 2 weeks, continuing until either disease progression or unacceptable toxicity. The study used TCR beta sequencing and CyTOF to define a peripheral blood immune signature of response to PD-1 blockade in classical Hodgkin lymphoma.

The sample's time point label, in plain terms: cycle 2 day 1 (C2D1) of nivolumab. Every trial patient had relapsed after autologous stem cell transplantation, and cohorts A, B and C differed in prior brentuximab vedotin exposure. A total of around 59 patients with relapsed/refractory classical Hodgkin lymphoma made up the trial cohort, and each patient's best overall response was complete response, partial response or progressive disease. Single-agent nivolumab was administered to trial patients in the multi-cohort phase II CheckMate 205 trial. An independent review committee assessed best overall response by applying the 2007 International Working Group response criteria. Trial PBMCs were collected just before the start of nivolumab (C1D1) and during therapy at cycle 2 day 1 and cycle 4 day 1. After peripheral blood was drawn into 8 mL Vacutainer Cell Preparation Tubes, PBMCs were isolated by centrifugation and then cryopreserved.

General findings and caveats noted by the study authors: Baseline TCR diversity was reported as lower in newly diagnosed patients than in healthy donors, and lower still in relapsed/refractory patients. Lower diversity was seen in patients whose nivolumab began less than 1 year after ASCT, and these patients were left out of later analyses so that immune reconstitution would not confound the results. The study was restricted to a single clinical trial cohort, and the causes of repertoire differences, possibly disease activity or prior therapy, were left undefined. Trial patients achieving complete response had baseline diversity similar to newly diagnosed patients, whereas partial responders and progressors had significantly lower diversity. A significant rise by C4D1 was seen in CD4+ but not CD8+ TCR diversity (p=0.0027 vs p=0.16), with the rise being most apparent in complete responders (p=0.02).

Genomic DNA was extracted with the Qiagen DNeasy kit from unsorted PBMCs and from negatively selected CD4+ and CD8+ fractions. Using primers that anneal to V and J segments, immunoSEQ multiplex PCR amplified the TCR beta CDR3 regions. A synthetic immune receptor repertoire was used to minimize amplification bias, and remaining bias was computationally removed after sequencing. The original pipeline was this. Repertoire diversity was quantified as the Shannon entropy index using custom Python scripts. Unsorted, CD4+ and CD8+ repertoires were analyzed separately, except in combined analyses where CD4+ and CD8+ sequences were merged in silico. A clone counted as expanded when the clone's frequency after treatment rose at least 2-fold relative to C1D1, and clones undetected at baseline were given a pseudocount of 0.5. Clones with 0 or 1 copy at C1D1 were defined as singleton clones, while clones with 2 or more copies were defined as non-singleton clones. Clones expanded in unsorted samples were labelled as CD4+, CD8+ or unknown by matching protein sequences in sorted samples from the same patient. Wilcoxon tests were applied to paired samples to test diversity changes from C1D1 to C4D1. TCRdb's version of the immuneACCESS table is confined to in-frame rearrangements and falls short of the full clone set. An unresolved V gene accounts for under half of the shortfall where checked; the remainder is of unknown origin. The V and J calls and clone size come from that table; D and trimming were worked out from the DNA. The sample contains approximately 99,000 clones, 80% to 90% of them found a single time. The ten biggest clones cover 15% to 20% of the sample.

The V and J segments used are TRBV27 and TRBJ2-7; the D gene is perhaps TRBD1 or TRBD2, each of them matching over 8 bases. The material sequenced was peripheral blood mononuclear cells (PBMCs), taken before the second cycle of nivolumab. This TCR was recovered from a human donor with classical Hodgkin lymphoma. DNA sequence: TGTGCCAGCAGTTTTAGCGGGACAGGAGGCTACGAGCAGTACTTC. Protein translation: CASSFSGTGGYEQYF.